The rows below give T cell receptor beta chains drawn from one sample of a study of cytomegalovirus exposure and HLA in healthy donors. Some clones are missing from TCRdb's copy, which holds only in-frame ones; the method was immunoSEQ multiplex PCR. This sample has 160,000 or so clones, with 72% found just once. Sequencing was performed on PBMCs. These receptors were taken from a human donor in good health. The CDR3 runs from the conserved cysteine through the conserved F or W. Only part of the rows carry a size: once, few, many, or a class if the clone is expanded.

j_call,v_call,clone_size,cdr3_aa
TRBJ1-2,TRBV10-3,once,CAISSGQENYGYTF
TRBJ1-5,TRBV9,.,CASSAQGFGNQPQHF
TRBJ1-1,TRBV19,.,CASSIGHTEAFF
TRBJ2-2,TRBV7-3,.,CASSLVLAGELFF
.,TRBV27,.,CASSLRQNYEQYF
TRBJ1-5,TRBV4-1,once,CASSRLMSHLNQPQHF
TRBJ2-4,TRBV2,.,CASSERLAGVSGAKNIQYF
TRBJ2-1,TRBV5-1,.,CASSLSLIGSLAGGLSYNEQFF
TRBJ1-6,TRBV7-2,.,CASSRESSYNSPLHF
TRBJ1-1,TRBV5-1,.,CASSPQGSNSEAFF
TRBJ2-2,TRBV5-4,.,CASSSGGANTGELFF
TRBJ1-3,TRBV10-3,.,CAISGTGSLAGNTIYF
TRBJ1-5,TRBV14,.,CASSQELWTEHNQPQHF
TRBJ2-7,TRBV27,.,CASSYGTGAYEQYF
TRBJ1-1,TRBV6-1,.,CASRHDRGAEAFF
TRBJ1-1,TRBV29-1,.,CSVEHRSNTEAFF
TRBJ1-2,TRBV5-4,.,CASSPGQGGYGYTF
TRBJ2-7,TRBV7-2,.,CASSSGLAAMYEQYF
TRBJ1-6,TRBV5-1,.,CASSLVGQGSSPLHF
TRBJ1-3,TRBV30,.,CAWSVSSSGNTIYF
TRBJ1-1,TRBV14,few,CASSPGTGGSTEAFF
TRBJ2-7,TRBV9,.,CASSVDGTSGPYF
TRBJ1-1,TRBV27,few,CASSLSPSTEAFF
TRBJ1-2,TRBV7-3,.,CASSLDRYGYTF
TRBJ1-2,TRBV2,.,CASSTGTANYGYTF
TRBJ2-3,TRBV13,.,CASSLGGSADTQYF
TRBJ1-5,TRBV6-5,.,CASRRTGRNQPQHF
TRBJ2-7,TRBV6-5,.,CASSYSYRDEQYF
TRBJ2-1,TRBV7-6,.,CASSLNSAMDSYNEQFF
TRBJ1-5,TRBV7-2,.,CASSLTVNSNQPQHF
TRBJ2-5,TRBV15,few,CATSRDRAGAETQYF
TRBJ1-5,TRBV7-3,.,CASSSGVGNQPQHF
TRBJ2-7,TRBV5-5,.,CASSLITYGQYF
TRBJ2-2,TRBV6-5,.,CASSLAGGLTGELFF
TRBJ1-1,TRBV7-2,.,CASSLPFQGTEAFF
TRBJ2-7,TRBV5-4,.,CASSWGTGVYEQYF
TRBJ1-5,TRBV6-5,.,CASSRGHNQPQHF
TRBJ1-1,TRBV5-3,.,CARSLYMGRDTEAFF
TRBJ2-3,TRBV7-9,.,CASSFDVGQGHLDTQYF
TRBJ2-6,TRBV5-1,many,CASSSQGGGANVLTF
TRBJ2-7,TRBV4-1,.,CASSQDPSGTADGEQYF